This T cell receptor (beta chain) was found in a study of T cell clonality in common variable immunodeficiency. Points from the study as a whole: CVID subjects showed higher TCRbeta clonality than healthy controls. Authors noted CVID clonality's cause needs subpopulation repertoire sequencing.

Germline values: CDR1 SNHLY, CDR2 FYNNEI. CDR3 length: 12 amino acids. V was cut by 9 bases and J by 5 bases, with 10 bases left in between. Both groups were predominantly of Caucasian heritage. Sequencing input was equivalent genomic DNA from CVID and controls. Libraries were prepared by immunoSEQ multiplex PCR; TCRdb keeps only in-frame clonotypes and omits some of them. The sample yields 60,000 to 75,000 clones, without any singletons. In this sample, this clone turned up many times. What it binds is unknown. The read halts 3 residues ahead of the CDR3 end, with the missing end drawn from the germline J gene.

The rearrangement joins TRBV2 to TRBJ2-2; D gene uncertain. The sequence came from a person aged 18 to 69 in good health. Specimen: peripheral blood mononuclear cells. The DNA read from the CDR3 is TGTGCCAGGTCGAGGCAGACCGGGGAG. It translates to CARSRQTGE. The full CDR3 reads CARSRQTGELFF. Filled out from reference TRBV2 and TRBJ2-2, the complete variable domain reads EPEVTQTPSHQVTQMGQEVILRCVPISNHLYFYWYRQILGQKVEFLVSFYNNEISEKSEIFDDQFSVERPDGSNFTLKIRSTKLEDSAMYFCARSRQTGELFFGEGSRLTVL.